These T cell receptor beta chains were read from a single sample in a study of cytomegalovirus exposure and HLA in healthy donors. Generated by immunoSEQ multiplex PCR, the TCRdb table keeps only in-frame clones and is missing some. This table holds 140,000 or so clones, around 80% found once. The sample taken for sequencing was PBMCs. Receptors were obtained from a female donor in good health and CMV-seronegative. Each CDR3 is given with its conserved first and last residue. The D gene is left open where the match is weak. Clone sizes are given selectively: once, few, many, or a class where the clone is expanded.

CDR3: CATRGQGNQPQHF; DNA: TGTGCCACCAGGGGGCAGGGAAATCAGCCCCAGCATTTT; J: TRBJ1-5; V: TRBV15; D: .; size: once
CDR3: CASSSPAGATEAFF; DNA: TGTGCCAGCAGTTCCCCTGCGGGGGCCACTGAAGCTTTCTTT; J: TRBJ1-1; V: TRBV28; D: .; size: .
CDR3: CASSLYNEQFF; DNA: TGTGCCAGCAGTCTCTACAATGAGCAGTTCTTC; J: TRBJ2-1; V: TRBV2; D: .; size: .
CDR3: CASTTGLAGRYEQFF; DNA: TGTGCCAGCACAACGGGACTAGCGGGACGATATGAGCAGTTCTTC; J: TRBJ2-1; V: TRBV2; D: TRBD2; size: few
CDR3: CASSLLVQRDEQFF; DNA: TGTGCCAGCAGTTTATTGGTCCAACGGGATGAGCAGTTCTTC; J: TRBJ2-1; V: TRBV27; D: .; size: .
CDR3: CASSSRAQGAEAFF; DNA: TGTGCCAGCAGTTCTCGTGCTCAAGGAGCTGAAGCTTTCTTT; J: TRBJ1-1; V: TRBV7-9; D: .; size: .
CDR3: CASSFRGSRGGGKLFF; DNA: TGTGCCAGCAGCTTTAGGGGATCCCGCGGGGGTGGAAAACTGTTTTTT; J: TRBJ1-4; V: TRBV13; D: .; size: .
CDR3: CASSLVGSGEIGTDTQYF; DNA: TGTGCCAGCAGCTTGGTCGGATCGGGGGAGATAGGGACAGATACGCAGTATTTT; J: TRBJ2-3; V: TRBV5-4; D: .; size: .
CDR3: CASSQSTDRGKYCGYTF; DNA: TGCGCCAGCAGTCAATCCACGGACAGGGGTAAATATTGTGGCTACACCTTC; J: TRBJ1-2; V: TRBV23-1; D: TRBD1; size: .
CDR3: CASSPGLAGVYEQYF; DNA: TGTGCCAGTAGTCCAGGACTAGCGGGAGTCTACGAGCAGTACTTC; J: TRBJ2-7; V: TRBV19; D: TRBD2; size: .
CDR3: CAISEWTATYEQYF; DNA: TGTGCCATCAGTGAGTGGACAGCCACCTACGAGCAGTACTTC; J: TRBJ2-7; V: TRBV10-3; D: .; size: .
CDR3: CASSLMTGLNEKLFF; DNA: TGTGCCAGCAGTTTAATGACGGGACTTAATGAAAAACTGTTTTTT; J: TRBJ1-4; V: TRBV28; D: .; size: .
CDR3: CASRFLGQDNQPQHF; DNA: TGTGCCAGCAGATTCCTCGGACAGGACAATCAGCCCCAGCATTTT; J: TRBJ1-5; V: TRBV6-1; D: TRBD1; size: .
CDR3: CSVGGRSTEAFF; DNA: TGCAGCGTTGGGGGGAGGAGTACTGAAGCTTTCTTT; J: TRBJ1-1; V: TRBV29-1; D: .; size: .
CDR3: CASSLTWGLYEQYF; DNA: TGCGCCAGCAGCTTAACATGGGGCCTCTACGAGCAGTACTTC; J: TRBJ2-7; V: TRBV4-1; D: .; size: .
CDR3: CASSLGPGLMNTEAFF; DNA: TGTGCCAGCAGCTTAGGGCCAGGGCTCATGAACACTGAAGCTTTCTTT; J: TRBJ1-1; V: TRBV11-2; D: .; size: .
CDR3: CASSVTTGTGISGANVLTF; DNA: TGTGCCAGCAGCGTGACGACCGGGACAGGAATCTCTGGGGCCAACGTCCTGACTTTC; J: TRBJ2-6; V: TRBV7-9; D: TRBD1; size: once
CDR3: CASSELANTEAFF; DNA: TGTGCCAGCAGTGAATTAGCGAACACTGAAGCTTTCTTT; J: TRBJ1-1; V: TRBV25-1; D: .; size: .
CDR3: CASSLGTGVTEAFF; DNA: TGTGCCAGCAGTTTGGGGACAGGGGTAACTGAAGCTTTCTTT; J: TRBJ1-1; V: TRBV27; D: TRBD1; size: once
CDR3: CASSCPPRAEGNQPQHF; DNA: TGTGCCAGCAGCTGTCCCCCCAGGGCAGAGGGCAATCAGCCCCAGCATTTT; J: TRBJ1-5; V: TRBV7-3; D: .; size: few
CDR3: CASISLQEKAFF; DNA: TGTGCCAGCATCAGTCTACAGGAGAAAGCTTTCTTT; J: TRBJ1-1; V: TRBV27; D: .; size: few
CDR3: CAWSEVSGAYGQYF; DNA: TGTGCCTGGAGTGAGGTTAGCGGGGCCTACGGGCAGTACTTC; J: TRBJ2-7; V: TRBV30; D: TRBD2; size: .
CDR3: CASSQDILAGEGYNEQFF; DNA: TGCGCCAGCAGCCAAGATATTCTAGCGGGAGAGGGGTACAATGAGCAGTTCTTC; J: TRBJ2-1; V: TRBV4-1; D: TRBD2; size: .
CDR3: CASSLAPTSWISYEQYF; DNA: TGTGCCAGCAGCTTAGCGCCGACTAGCTGGATCTCCTACGAGCAGTACTTC; J: TRBJ2-7; V: TRBV7-9; D: TRBD2; size: few
CDR3: CASSPSEGDEQYF; DNA: TGCGCCAGCAGCCCTTCGGAAGGGGACGAGCAGTACTTC; J: TRBJ2-7; V: TRBV5-1; D: .; size: .
CDR3: CASSVALAGGLNEQFF; DNA: TGTGCCAGCAGCGTAGCACTAGCGGGAGGGTTGAATGAGCAGTTCTTC; J: TRBJ2-1; V: TRBV9; D: TRBD2; size: .
CDR3: CASSFSSGGANTEAFF; DNA: TGCGCCAGCAGCTTCTCCAGCGGGGGGGCGAACACTGAAGCTTTCTTT; J: TRBJ1-1; V: TRBV5-1; D: .; size: .